These 19 T cell receptor beta chains were sequenced from one sample in a study of T cells in tuberculosis. This table comes from immunoSEQ multiplex PCR, and its TCRdb copy is limited to in-frame clones, with some not included. The sample holds around 38,000 clones, over 90% seen once. The source material was PBMCs. The receptors come from a donor between 10 and 35 years old with latent tuberculosis or without tuberculosis infection.

The genes are TRBV10-3 and TRBJ2-1; 10 nucleotides agree with TRBD2. CDR1 and CDR2 (germline): ENHRY, SYGVKD. Losses at the gene ends were 7 bases for V and 5 bases for J; bases not matched to a gene: 5. This CDR3 comprises 14 residues. The CDR3 DNA is TGTGCCATCAATACAGCGGGGGGGGACAATGAGCAGTTCTTC. Protein product: CAINTAGGDNEQFF.

This sequence joins TRBV5-6 and TRBJ2-7; no definite D call. This CDR3 is 15 amino acids long. V was cut by 0 bases and J by 1 base, with 11 bases left in between. Germline CDR1 and CDR2: SGHDT and YYEEEE. CDR3 sequence reads: CASSLVRLGSYEQYF. The CDR3 bases are TGTGCCAGCAGCTTGGTACGGCTCGGGTCCTACGAGCAGTACTTC. Filled out from reference TRBV5-6 and TRBJ2-7, the complete variable domain reads DAGVTQSPTHLIKTRGQQVTLRCSPKSGHDTVSWYQQALGQGPQFIFQYYEEEERQRGNFPDRFSGHQFPNYSSELNVNALLLGDSALYLCASSLVRLGSYEQYFGPGTRLTVT.

The CDR3 reads CASSQDLDRARPQHF. In nucleotides, the CDR3 is TGCGCCAGCAGCCAAGACCTAGACAGGGCGCGGCCCCAGCATTTT. The genes are TRBV4-1 and TRBJ1-5; 7 nucleotides align to TRBD1. Germline V gene sequence: CDR1 MGHRA, CDR2 YSYEKL. The CDR3 is 15 residues long. V shed 0 bases, J shed 9 bases, and the junction held 8 bases outside the gene matches.

V usage is TRBV6-5 and J usage is TRBJ1-1; no definite D call. With 5 bases removed from V and 3 bases from J, the gap between germline ends came to 10 bases. Germline V gene sequence: CDR1 MNHEY, CDR2 SVGAGI. The CDR3 extends over 13 amino acids. The chain's CDR3 is CASSDGVYTEAFF. CDR3 nucleotide sequence: TGTGCCAGCAGTGATGGAGTGTACACTGAAGCTTTCTTT.

Here the CDR3 DNA reads TGTGCCACCGCCGCTAGCGGGGGCAATGAGCAGTTCTTC. Its protein is CATAASGGNEQFF. The chain couples TRBV6-1 to TRBJ2-1; TRBD2 aligns across 10 bases. CDR3 length: 13 amino acids. Germline trimming cut 10 bases from V and 6 bases from J; bases unmatched to any gene: 6. From germline, CDR1 is MNHNS and CDR2 SASEGT.

The chain has TRBV5-8 and TRBJ1-2; 8 bases align to TRBD1. V gave up 9 bases and J gave up 10 bases; unmatched junction bases: 8. This CDR3 spans 11 amino acids. Germline V lookup: CDR1 SGHTS, CDR2 YDEGEE. CDR3 DNA sequence: TGTGCCAAACAGGGGGAAGAGGACTACACCTTC. This codes for CAKQGEEDYTF.

This sequence joins TRBV7-8 and TRBJ2-2; a weak D match, TRBD1 (6 bases). This CDR3 spans 18 amino acids. Germline assignment: CDR1 SGHVS and CDR2 FQNEAQ. The V and J ends lost 1 base and 0 bases respectively, with 15 bases between them. This CDR3 is CASSLVFRGPANTGELFF. For the CDR3, the DNA is TGTGCCAGCAGCTTAGTATTCAGGGGCCCAGCGAACACCGGGGAGCTGTTTTTT.

J is TRBJ1-1 and V is TRBV5-6; 9 nucleotides agree with TRBD1. CDR3 length: 17 amino acids. The germline CDR1 and CDR2 sequences are SGHDT and YYEEEE. After removal of 3 bases from V and 1 base from J, the junction contained 10 bases not matched to a gene. CDR3 nucleotides: TGTGCCAGCAGCTGGACTGTCCCGGGACAGGGGAACACTGAAGCTTTCTTT. Translated: CASSWTVPGQGNTEAFF.

The DNA for the CDR3 is TGTGCCAGCAGCTGGGGCCCGGCACAGCCCCAGCATTTT. Its translation is CASSWGPAQPQHF. J is TRBJ1-5 and V is TRBV7-2, with D possibly being TRBD1 (5 bases). Trimming took 4 bases from V and 7 from J, leaving 11 bases between them. The CDR3 has 13 amino acids. The V gene's germline CDR1 is SGHTA and CDR2 FQGNSA.

The chain couples TRBV30 to TRBJ2-7; TRBD1 matches at 11 bases. The CDR3 length is 15 residues. V trimming: 2 bases; J trimming: 3 bases; junction bases outside the gene matches: 6. Germline V lookup: CDR1 GTSNPN, CDR2 SVGIG (reference sequence). This CDR3 reads CAWSSSGTGGYEQYF. The CDR3 DNA reads as TGTGCCTGGAGTTCCTCCGGGACAGGGGGCTACGAGCAGTACTTC.

CDR3: CASSLYRDSREYEQYF. The CDR3 bases are TGTGCCAGCAGCTTGTACCGGGACTCCCGGGAGTACGAGCAGTACTTC. The chain combines TRBV5-6 with TRBJ2-7, with D perhaps matching TRBD2 (6 bases). The CDR3 loop spans 16 amino acids. With 1 base removed from V and 4 bases from J, the gap between germline ends came to 18 bases. Germline CDR1 SGHDT, CDR2 YYEEEE.

V is TRBV25-1 and J is TRBJ1-5, with 7 bases matching TRBD1. Germline CDR1 MGHDK, CDR2 SYGVNS. The CDR3 is made up of 13 amino acids. Trimming took 6 bases from V and 5 from J; bases not matched to a gene: 4. CDR3 bases: TGTGCCAGCAGACAGGGGTACGATCAGCCCCAGCATTTT. Residues: CASRQGYDQPQHF.

This chain joins TRBV28 and TRBJ1-6, with 7 bases lining up with TRBD1. Germline CDR1 and CDR2: MDHEN and SYDVKM. The J segment lost 2 bases and the V segment lost 8 bases, leaving 15 bases of the junction unmatched. This CDR3 has 18 amino acids. DNA of the CDR3: TGTGCCAGCTCCCTTGCCGGAGGGGGCTTAGCCTATAATTCACCCCTCCACTTT. It yields the protein CASSLAGGGLAYNSPLHF.

This clone was found a few times. The chain links TRBV27 to TRBJ1-5; the D is unclear. V dropped 3 bases and J dropped 0 bases, with 6 bases sitting between them. Germline CDR1 and CDR2: MNHEY and SMNVEV (reference sequence). CDR3 length equals 14 residues. CDR3 in DNA: TGTGCCAGCAGTTTTGGAGGTAGCAATCAGCCCCAGCATTTT. Its protein is CASSFGGSNQPQHF.

This chain joins TRBV6-6 and TRBJ1-4; no firm D call. This CDR3 is 13 amino acids long. V was trimmed by 0 bases and J by 11 bases, leaving 10 bases between them. The germline V gene has CDR1 MNHNY and CDR2 SVGAGI (reference sequence). The CDR3 DNA follows: TGTGCCAGCAGTTACTCCCCATGGGAGAAACTGTTTTTT. Translating it yields CASSYSPWEKLFF.

CDR3 region: CASSEKGDRLTKNIQYF. The CDR3 coding sequence is TGTGCCAGCAGCGAAAAGGGGGACAGGCTCACCAAAAACATTCAGTACTTC. The genes are TRBV7-9 and TRBJ2-4; 8 bases map to TRBD1. The CDR3 sequence is 17 residues long. The J segment lost 2 bases and the V segment lost 5 bases, leaving 11 bases of the junction unmatched. Germline V gene data show CDR1 as SEHNR and CDR2 as FQNEAQ (reference sequence).

The chain carries TRBV2 and TRBJ1-1; D is undetermined. The V gene's germline CDR1 is SNHLY and CDR2 FYNNEI. The CDR3 extends over 15 amino acids. V was cut by 5 bases and J by 4 bases, with 17 bases left in between. The CDR3 here is CASSQYHLSGTEAFF. In DNA, the CDR3 is TGTGCCAGCAGTCAGTACCACCTTTCGGGCACTGAAGCTTTCTTT.

This clone was seen only once. The V gene is TRBV5-6, the J gene TRBJ1-5; 7 bases map to TRBD1. V gave up 4 bases and J gave up 4 bases; unmatched junction bases: 5. The CDR3 loop spans 14 amino acids. The germline CDR1 and CDR2 sequences are SGHDT and YYEEEE. DNA of the CDR3: TGTGCCAGCAGCCCAGGGGGATATAATCAGCCCCAGCATTTT. It translates to CASSPGGYNQPQHF.

The chain combines TRBV18 with TRBJ1-3, with D maybe TRBD1 (5 bases). The V gene's germline CDR1 is KGHSH and CDR2 LQKENI. The CDR3 has 15 residues. V shed 0 bases and J shed 4 bases, with 10 bases lying between them. Here the CDR3 DNA reads TGTGCCAGCTCACCACCGCCAGGGTCAGGAAACACCATATATTTT. It codes for CASSPPPGSGNTIYF.